This is a list of T cell receptor beta chains from one sample in a study of beta chain features in type 1 diabetes. TCRdb keeps only in-frame clones here, not all; method: immunoSEQ multiplex PCR. The data hold some 150,000 clones, with around 9.7% observed a single time. The sequenced material came from central memory CD4+ T cells from blood. The receptors shown here come from a woman under 40 with type 1 diabetes. Both conserved end residues are trimmed from each CDR3. Each record gives: clone size, V gene, J gene, CDR3 protein. Clone size is stated in some rows and not others, as once, few, many or a class when expanded.

clone_size: few; v_call: TRBV5-1; j_call: TRBJ2-3; cdr3_aa: ASSPTQGARTDTQY
clone_size: few; v_call: TRBV28; j_call: TRBJ1-5; cdr3_aa: ATFGTAAPYSNQPQH
clone_size: -; v_call: TRBV7-3; j_call: TRBJ1-1; cdr3_aa: ASRRQGNTEAF
clone_size: few; v_call: TRBV7-9; j_call: TRBJ1-2; cdr3_aa: ASSLETAYGYT
clone_size: -; v_call: TRBV30; j_call: TRBJ2-1; cdr3_aa: AWSSEPGTGAVYEQF
clone_size: -; v_call: TRBV19; j_call: TRBJ2-5; cdr3_aa: ASSISRTTQETQY
clone_size: few; v_call: TRBV4-1; j_call: TRBJ2-1; cdr3_aa: ASSQGLAVNEQF
clone_size: few; v_call: TRBV30; j_call: TRBJ1-1; cdr3_aa: AYETGENTEAF
clone_size: once; v_call: TRBV5-1; j_call: TRBJ1-5; cdr3_aa: ASSLSGGNQPQH
clone_size: few; v_call: TRBV7-3; j_call: TRBJ2-7; cdr3_aa: ASSLNAGGPREQY
clone_size: many; v_call: TRBV4-1; j_call: TRBJ2-3; cdr3_aa: ASSQDPPGQGLSDTQY
clone_size: -; v_call: TRBV6-6; j_call: TRBJ2-7; cdr3_aa: ASTTPGGGNEQY
clone_size: -; v_call: TRBV18; j_call: TRBJ2-1; cdr3_aa: ASSGGSIDEQF
clone_size: -; v_call: TRBV7-3; j_call: TRBJ1-1; cdr3_aa: ASSAELNTEAF
clone_size: -; v_call: TRBV2; j_call: TRBJ1-2; cdr3_aa: ASSEGWGGQTGYT
clone_size: -; v_call: TRBV7-3; j_call: TRBJ2-5; cdr3_aa: ASSNGGLETQY
clone_size: few; v_call: TRBV9; j_call: TRBJ2-7; cdr3_aa: ASSPWPGGRAGEQY
clone_size: -; v_call: TRBV7-3; j_call: TRBJ2-7; cdr3_aa: ASSPGTSGVYEQY
clone_size: -; v_call: TRBV7-8; j_call: TRBJ1-3; cdr3_aa: ASSSGQGKGSGNTIY
clone_size: -; v_call: TRBV7-9; j_call: TRBJ2-1; cdr3_aa: ASSLAGGAYNEQF
clone_size: -; v_call: TRBV7-2; j_call: TRBJ2-1; cdr3_aa: ASSLTSGPYNEQF
clone_size: -; v_call: TRBV7-2; j_call: TRBJ2-2; cdr3_aa: ASSPPGTGELF
clone_size: -; v_call: TRBV11-3; j_call: TRBJ2-1; cdr3_aa: ASTLAGPYNEQF
clone_size: few; v_call: TRBV11-1; j_call: TRBJ2-7; cdr3_aa: ASSFNRGHRLEQY
clone_size: -; v_call: TRBV7-8; j_call: TRBJ2-3; cdr3_aa: ASSRGSGSADTQY
clone_size: many; v_call: TRBV4-2; j_call: TRBJ1-2; cdr3_aa: ASSQEATGGNGYT
clone_size: few; v_call: TRBV4-1; j_call: TRBJ1-2; cdr3_aa: ASSPSTGRTNYGYT
clone_size: few; v_call: TRBV5-8; j_call: TRBJ2-7; cdr3_aa: ASSPSGGYEQY
clone_size: -; v_call: TRBV5-1; j_call: TRBJ2-1; cdr3_aa: ASSLGGDQTYNEQF
clone_size: -; v_call: TRBV7-8; j_call: TRBJ2-1; cdr3_aa: ASSLEWAGNEQF
clone_size: -; v_call: TRBV27; j_call: TRBJ2-5; cdr3_aa: ASTNRGQTQY
clone_size: -; v_call: TRBV30; j_call: TRBJ1-3; cdr3_aa: AWSVRTGRGNTIY
clone_size: -; v_call: TRBV28; j_call: TRBJ1-2; cdr3_aa: ASSSGQGASGYT
clone_size: -; v_call: TRBV5-1; j_call: TRBJ1-1; cdr3_aa: ASSSGGAEAF
clone_size: -; v_call: TRBV6-5; j_call: TRBJ1-5; cdr3_aa: ASSPSNQPQH
clone_size: few; v_call: TRBV2; j_call: TRBJ2-5; cdr3_aa: ASLGQTGETQY
clone_size: few; v_call: TRBV30; j_call: TRBJ2-7; cdr3_aa: AWKGQPSSYEQY
clone_size: -; v_call: TRBV6-4; j_call: TRBJ1-4; cdr3_aa: ASSDSDRDRVGEKLF
clone_size: -; v_call: TRBV7-3; j_call: TRBJ2-1; cdr3_aa: ASSSSSYGDEQF
clone_size: -; v_call: TRBV7-2; j_call: TRBJ1-2; cdr3_aa: ASSHRESYGYT
clone_size: few; v_call: TRBV29-1; j_call: TRBJ2-5; cdr3_aa: SVEGLANPETQY
clone_size: few; v_call: TRBV29-1; j_call: TRBJ2-2; cdr3_aa: SVAGTSMDRELF
clone_size: few; v_call: TRBV7-2; j_call: TRBJ2-3; cdr3_aa: ASSFDWSSTDTQY
clone_size: few; v_call: TRBV27; j_call: TRBJ2-7; cdr3_aa: ASRTDFDEQY
clone_size: few; v_call: TRBV6-5; j_call: TRBJ2-7; cdr3_aa: ASIHTRPYEQY
clone_size: few; v_call: TRBV5-1; j_call: TRBJ2-3; cdr3_aa: ASSLAMTSGRTDTQY
clone_size: -; v_call: TRBV11-2; j_call: TRBJ2-2; cdr3_aa: ASSEGAQNTGELF
clone_size: few; v_call: TRBV6-5; j_call: TRBJ1-2; cdr3_aa: ASRRTGGAYGYT
clone_size: few; v_call: TRBV7-9; j_call: TRBJ2-3; cdr3_aa: ASSFGTSGVTQY
clone_size: few; v_call: TRBV29-1; j_call: TRBJ1-2; cdr3_aa: SVEDGWGRGVDNYGYT
clone_size: -; v_call: TRBV18; j_call: TRBJ1-5; cdr3_aa: ASSGQGEEGPQH